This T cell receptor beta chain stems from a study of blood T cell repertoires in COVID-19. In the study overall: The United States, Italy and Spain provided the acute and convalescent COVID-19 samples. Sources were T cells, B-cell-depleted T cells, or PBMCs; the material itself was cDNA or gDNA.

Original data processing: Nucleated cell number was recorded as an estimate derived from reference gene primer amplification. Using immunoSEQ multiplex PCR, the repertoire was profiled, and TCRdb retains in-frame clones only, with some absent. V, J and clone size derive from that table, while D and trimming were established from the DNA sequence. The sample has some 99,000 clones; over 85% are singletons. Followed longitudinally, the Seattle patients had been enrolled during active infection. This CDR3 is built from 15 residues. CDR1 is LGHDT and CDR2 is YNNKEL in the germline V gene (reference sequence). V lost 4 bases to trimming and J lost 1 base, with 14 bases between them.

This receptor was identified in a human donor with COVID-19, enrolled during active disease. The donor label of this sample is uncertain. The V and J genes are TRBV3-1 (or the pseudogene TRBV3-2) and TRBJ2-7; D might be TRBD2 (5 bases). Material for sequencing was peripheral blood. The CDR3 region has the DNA TGTGCCAGCAGCCTGGCGGGTCTAAAATCCTACGAGCAGTACTTC. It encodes CASSLAGLKSYEQYF.